One sample yielded the 7 T cell receptor beta chains listed below, sequenced in a study of shared clonotypes between healthy human individuals. Profiling relied on immunoSEQ multiplex PCR, and the TCRdb table lists in-frame clones only, not all of them. The sample contains 1,100,000 or so clones, around three quarters of which appear only once. Sample: memory CD4+ T cells from PBMCs. Subset of the sample: CD45RA-negative fraction. The receptors were gathered from a man in his late teens or twenties in good health. Some clones in this sample may be carry-over from other donors' samples.

The chain couples TRBV7-3 to TRBJ2-7, with 8 bases matching TRBD1. V was pared by 5 bases and J by 6 bases, with 6 bases of the junction left unmatched. Per the germline V gene, CDR1 is SGHTA and CDR2 is FQGTGA. This CDR3 has 13 residues. The chain's CDR3 is CASSNTGGTEQYF. CDR3 nucleotide sequence: TGTGCCAGCAGCAATACAGGGGGTACCGAGCAGTACTTC.

A remark on this clone: Other nucleotide sequences in the sample specify the same CDR3. The rearrangement joins TRBV18 to TRBJ2-3, with TRBD1 as a possible D gene (6 bases). This CDR3 contains 14 residues. V was pared by 3 bases and J by 1 base, with 8 bases between. CDR1 KGHSH and CDR2 LQKENI come from the germline V gene. DNA for the CDR3: TGTGCCAGCTCACCTTCAGGGGGCACAGATACGCAGTATTTT. It codes for CASSPSGGTDTQYF.

A remark on this clone: The same CDR3 arises from other DNA sequences in this sample as well. The chain uses TRBV28 and TRBJ2-7, with a weak D call TRBD2 (6 bases). Deletions cut 5 bases from V and 0 bases from J, with 11 bases between. From germline, CDR1 is MDHEN and CDR2 SYDVKM. CDR3 length: 14 residues. CDR3 loop: CASSRAGSSYEQYF. Here the CDR3 DNA reads TGTGCCAGCAGTCGGGCCGGGAGCTCCTACGAGCAGTACTTC.

The chain joins TRBV5-1 to TRBJ2-2; D uncertain. This CDR3 spans 14 amino acids. CDR1 is SGHRS, CDR2 YFSETQ, per germline. The germline V and J ends were trimmed by 0 bases and 2 bases, with 5 bases remaining between them. The CDR3 bases are TGCGCCAGCAGCTTGGCCAAAAACACCGGGGAGCTGTTTTTT. Translating gives CASSLAKNTGELFF.

To note about this clone: Other DNA sequences from this sample encode an identical CDR3 as well. The V and J genes are TRBV5-1 and TRBJ2-7; tentative D call: TRBD2 (6 bases). V lost 0 bases, J lost 3 bases, and 10 bases lay in between. This CDR3 comprises 14 residues. Germline lookup yields CDR1 SGHRS and CDR2 YFSETQ. The CDR3, as DNA: TGCGCCAGCAGCTTGGGGAGCGGGTACTACGAGCAGTACTTC. Translation gives CASSLGSGYYEQYF.

The chain carries TRBV7-8 and TRBJ2-1, with D perhaps assigned TRBD1 or TRBD2 (5 bases each). The CDR3 length is 15 residues. CDR1 and CDR2 (germline): SGHVS, FQNEAQ. With 7 bases removed from V and 3 bases from J, the gap between germline ends came to 16 bases. CDR3 sequence reads: CASKSRDGGYNEQFF. The CDR3 bases are TGTGCCAGCAAAAGCCGGGACGGTGGCTACAATGAGCAGTTCTTC.

This clone has only a few counts. The rearrangement links TRBV5-1 to TRBJ2-4, with D perhaps TRBD1 or TRBD2 (5 bases each). The CDR3 is made up of 14 amino acids. Germline V lookup: CDR1 SGHRS, CDR2 YFSETQ. V was trimmed by 0 bases and J by 2 bases, leaving 6 bases between them. The CDR3 is CASSLGGPKNIQYF. CDR3 DNA: TGCGCCAGCAGCTTGGGGGGACCCAAAAACATTCAGTACTTC.